The next 8 T cell receptor beta chains were all read from a single sample in a study of blood T cell repertoires in COVID-19 (TCRdb year 2020). The library was prepared using the immunoSEQ multiplex PCR assay. TCRdb limited this immuneACCESS table to in-frame rearrangements with V and J called. A share of clones is missing; checked studies link under half to unresolved V genes, and the rest is unexplained. The sample contains 150,000 to 200,000 clones, roughly 79% of them found a single time. Clones ranked in the top ten supply 8% to 13% of the sample. The sample comprised peripheral blood. These receptors were obtained from a woman aged 35 to 49 with COVID-19, enrolled during active disease.

The genes are TRBV13 and TRBJ1-1, with 7 bases identical to TRBD1. The germline V gene encodes CDR1 PRHDT and CDR2 FYEKMQ (reference sequence). This CDR3 region has 13 residues. The J segment lost 10 bases and the V segment lost 0 bases, leaving 5 bases of the junction unmatched. Here the CDR3 reads CASSLGQGLRAFF. The CDR3 bases are TGTGCCAGCAGCTTAGGACAGGGGCTGCGAGCTTTCTTT.

The gene calls are TRBV6-5 and TRBJ1-2; possibly TRBD1 for D (5 bases). Trimming left V 8 bases short and J 4 bases short, with 17 bases between. CDR1 and CDR2 from the germline V gene are MNHEY and SVGAGI. This CDR3 is built from 14 residues. The CDR3 sequence is CASGGATSRYGYTF. In DNA form, the CDR3 reads TGTGCCAGCGGAGGGGCTACATCACGCTATGGCTACACCTTC.

This clone was seen only a few times. This chain uses TRBV4-1 with TRBJ2-7, with 7 bases matching TRBD2. CDR1 and CDR2 (germline): MGHRA, YSYEKL. Germline trimming cut 0 bases from V and 1 base from J; bases unmatched to any gene: 9. The CDR3 is 17 amino acids. CDR3 sequence: CASSQDAAGEASYEQYF. DNA of the CDR3: TGCGCCAGCAGCCAAGATGCGGCGGGAGAGGCATCCTACGAGCAGTACTTC.

The DNA for the CDR3 is TGTGCCAGTAGCGACAATAGCGGGACCTACAATGAGCAGTTCTTC. This encodes CASSDNSGTYNEQFF. This chain joins TRBV19 and TRBJ2-1; 8 nucleotides align to TRBD2. The CDR3 has 15 residues. V was clipped by 6 bases and J by 2 bases; unmatched bases: 6. Germline CDR1 LNHDA, CDR2 SQIVND (reference sequence).

With regard to this clone: It is unclear where the CDR3 begins or ends on the DNA, so no DNA is shown, and the CDR3 is as TCRdb lists it. The chain employs TRBV28 and TRBJ1-5; the table's D call, TRBD1, was not checked against the DNA. Germline V gene lookup returns CDR1 MDHEN and CDR2 SYDVKM. The CDR3 length equals 14 residues, ends included. CDR3 residues: CASILGQGRQPQHF.

The chain has TRBV28 and TRBJ1-1; D gene unclear. Germline CDR1 is MDHEN and CDR2 is SYDVKM. CDR3 length: 16 residues. The V gene lost 7 bases and the J gene lost 5 bases, with 23 bases spanning the gap. This CDR3 is CASTPHGKLSLTEAFF. For the CDR3, the DNA is TGTGCCAGCACCCCCCACGGTAAACTCTCGCTTACTGAAGCTTTCTTT. The entire variable domain, with the rest obtained from reference TRBV28 and TRBJ1-1, is as follows: DVKVTQSSRYLVKRTGEKVFLECVQDMDHENMFWYRQDPGLGLRLIYFSYDVKMKEKGDIPEGYSVSREKKERFSLILESASTNQTSMYLCASTPHGKLSLTEAFFGQGTRLTVV.

The rearrangement joins TRBV6-5 to TRBJ2-5; TRBD2 agrees at 7 bases. The germline CDR1 and CDR2 sequences are MNHEY and SVGAGI. V gave up 2 bases and J gave up 5 bases; unmatched junction bases: 8. The CDR3 runs 15 residues. This CDR3 is CASSYGRGGLETQYF. The CDR3 DNA reads TGTGCCAGCAGTTACGGGAGGGGCGGCCTGGAGACCCAGTACTTC.

This chain uses TRBV25-1 with TRBJ2-5; D is possibly TRBD2 (6 bases). The CDR3 covers 11 residues. In germline, CDR1 is MGHDK, CDR2 SYGVNS. Trimming cost V 4 bases and J 7 bases, with 7 bases left between them. CDR3 region: CASSVGGTQYF. CDR3 sequence (DNA): TGTGCCAGCAGTGTGGGGGGGACCCAGTACTTC.